This T cell receptor (beta chain) was obtained from a study of molecular identifiers for immune sequencing clone quantification. As to this clonotype: This may be a read error: a much more frequent sequence differs by one nucleotide.

MiXCR was run by TCRdb on the PCR reads, yielding one entry per CDR3 protein. The repertoire has 350,000 or so distinct CDR3 sequences, roughly a fifth of them found once; the top ten carry under 0.95%. V shed 6 bases, J shed 2 bases, and the junction held 12 bases outside the gene matches. This CDR3 spans 17 amino acids. CDR1 SGHTA and CDR2 FQGNSA come from the germline V gene. The chain couples TRBV7-2 to TRBJ2-1, with 8 bases matching TRBD2. The specimen was naive CD8+ T cells from blood, with Jurkat cell RNA spiked in. Subset in this sample: FACS-sorted CD8+CD4-CCR7+CD45RA+ naive T cells. This sequence was found in a human donor in good health. Some libraries in this study had Jurkat cell RNA spiked in. DNA of the CDR3: TGTGCCAGCAGTATCCCCTTGAGCGGGAGCCCCTACAATGAGCAGTTCTTC. Protein: CASSIPLSGSPYNEQFF.